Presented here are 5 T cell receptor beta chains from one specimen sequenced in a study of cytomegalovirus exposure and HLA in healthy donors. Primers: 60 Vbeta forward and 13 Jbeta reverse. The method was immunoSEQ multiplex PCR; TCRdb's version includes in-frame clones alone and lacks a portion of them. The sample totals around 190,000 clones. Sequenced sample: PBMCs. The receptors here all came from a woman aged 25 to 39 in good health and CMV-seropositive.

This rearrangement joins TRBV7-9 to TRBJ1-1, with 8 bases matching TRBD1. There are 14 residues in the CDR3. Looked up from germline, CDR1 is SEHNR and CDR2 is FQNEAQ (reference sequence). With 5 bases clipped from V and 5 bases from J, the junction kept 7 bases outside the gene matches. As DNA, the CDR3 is TGTGCCAGCAGCATCAGACAGGGGAGAACTGAAGCTTTCTTT. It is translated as CASSIRQGRTEAFF.

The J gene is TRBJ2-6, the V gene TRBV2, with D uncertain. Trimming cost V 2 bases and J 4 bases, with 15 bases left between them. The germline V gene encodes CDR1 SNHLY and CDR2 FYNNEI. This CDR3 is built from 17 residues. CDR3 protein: CASSERGSAPGANVLTF. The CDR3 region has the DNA TGTGCCAGCAGTGAACGCGGCAGCGCCCCCGGGGCCAACGTCCTGACTTTC.

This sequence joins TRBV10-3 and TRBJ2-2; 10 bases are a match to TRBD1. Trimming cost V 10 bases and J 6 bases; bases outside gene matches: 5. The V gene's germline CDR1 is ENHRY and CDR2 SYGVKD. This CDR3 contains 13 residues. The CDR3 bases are TGTGCCACCGGGACAGGGGATGCCGGGGAGCTGTTTTTT. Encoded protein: CATGTGDAGELFF.

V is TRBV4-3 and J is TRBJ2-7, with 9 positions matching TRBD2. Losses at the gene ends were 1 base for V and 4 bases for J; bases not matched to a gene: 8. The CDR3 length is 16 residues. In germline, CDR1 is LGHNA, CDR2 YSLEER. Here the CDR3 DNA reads TGCGCCAGCAGCCAAGGATCGGCGGGAGGGGGTTACGAGCAGTACTTC. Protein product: CASSQGSAGGGYEQYF.

The CDR3 loop is CSGGGNYGYTF. DNA for the CDR3: TGCAGTGGGGGGGGAAACTATGGCTACACCTTC. The chain carries TRBV20-1 and TRBJ1-2; D perhaps matches TRBD1 (5 bases). The V gene lost 7 bases and the J gene lost 2 bases, with 8 bases spanning the gap. Germline CDR1 reads DFQATT; CDR2 reads SNEGSKA (reference sequence). There are 11 residues in the CDR3.